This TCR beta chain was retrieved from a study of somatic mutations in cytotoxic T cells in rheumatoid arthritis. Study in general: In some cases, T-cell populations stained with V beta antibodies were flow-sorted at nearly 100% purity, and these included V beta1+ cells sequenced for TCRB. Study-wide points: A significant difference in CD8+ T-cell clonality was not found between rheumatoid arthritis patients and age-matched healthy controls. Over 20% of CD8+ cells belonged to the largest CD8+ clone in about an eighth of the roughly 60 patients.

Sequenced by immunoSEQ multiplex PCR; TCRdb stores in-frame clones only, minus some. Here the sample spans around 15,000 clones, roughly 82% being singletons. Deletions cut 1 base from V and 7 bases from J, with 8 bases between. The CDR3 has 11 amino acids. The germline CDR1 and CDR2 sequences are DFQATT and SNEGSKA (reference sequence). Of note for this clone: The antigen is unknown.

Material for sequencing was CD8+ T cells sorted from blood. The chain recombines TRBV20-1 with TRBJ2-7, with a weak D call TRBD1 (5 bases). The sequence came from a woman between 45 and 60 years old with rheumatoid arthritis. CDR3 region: CSARASGEQYF. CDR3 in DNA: TGCAGTGCTAGAGCGTCAGGGGAGCAGTACTTC.